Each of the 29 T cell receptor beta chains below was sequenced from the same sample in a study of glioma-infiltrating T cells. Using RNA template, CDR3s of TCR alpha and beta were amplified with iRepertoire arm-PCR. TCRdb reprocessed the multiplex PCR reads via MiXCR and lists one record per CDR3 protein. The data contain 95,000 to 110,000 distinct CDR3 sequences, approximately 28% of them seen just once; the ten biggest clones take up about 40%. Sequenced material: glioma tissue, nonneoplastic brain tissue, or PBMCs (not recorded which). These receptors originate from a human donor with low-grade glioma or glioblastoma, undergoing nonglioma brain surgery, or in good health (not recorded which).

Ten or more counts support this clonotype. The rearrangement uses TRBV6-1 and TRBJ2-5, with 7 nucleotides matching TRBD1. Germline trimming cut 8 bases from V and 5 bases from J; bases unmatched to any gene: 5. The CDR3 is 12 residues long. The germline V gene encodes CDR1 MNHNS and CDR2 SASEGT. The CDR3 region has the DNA TGTGCCAGCGCATTCAGGGGGGAGACCCAGTACTTC. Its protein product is CASAFRGETQYF.

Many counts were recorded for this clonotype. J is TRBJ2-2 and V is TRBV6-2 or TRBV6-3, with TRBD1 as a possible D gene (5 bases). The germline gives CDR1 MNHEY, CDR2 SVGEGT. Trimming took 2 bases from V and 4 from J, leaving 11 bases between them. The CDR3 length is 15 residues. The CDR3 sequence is CASSYHPDSTGELFF. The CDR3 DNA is TGTGCCAGCAGTTACCATCCCGACAGCACCGGGGAGCTGTTTTTT.

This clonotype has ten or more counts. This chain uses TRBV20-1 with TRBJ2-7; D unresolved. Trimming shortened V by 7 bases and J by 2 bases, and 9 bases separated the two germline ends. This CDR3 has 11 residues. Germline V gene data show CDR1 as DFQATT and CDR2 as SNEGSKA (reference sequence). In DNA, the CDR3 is TGCAGTGGGCAGTTACCCTACGAGCAGTACTTC. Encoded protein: CSGQLPYEQYF.

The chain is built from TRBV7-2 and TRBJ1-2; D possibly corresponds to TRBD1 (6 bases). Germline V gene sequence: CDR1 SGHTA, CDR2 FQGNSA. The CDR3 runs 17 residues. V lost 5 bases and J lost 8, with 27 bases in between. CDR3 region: CASSTFSRAQGPGGYTF. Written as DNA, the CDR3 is TGTGCCAGCAGCACCTTCTCTAGGGCACAGGGTCCGGGGGGCTACACCTTC.

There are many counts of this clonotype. This chain's CDR3 is CASSRGQYYEQYF. As DNA, the CDR3 is TGTGCCAGCAGCCGGGGACAGTACTACGAGCAGTACTTC. The chain is built from TRBV7-3 and TRBJ2-7, with TRBD1 identical over 7 bases. This CDR3 has 13 amino acids. CDR1 is SGHTA, CDR2 FQGTGA, per germline. J was trimmed by 3 bases and V by 5 bases; bases with no gene match: 4.

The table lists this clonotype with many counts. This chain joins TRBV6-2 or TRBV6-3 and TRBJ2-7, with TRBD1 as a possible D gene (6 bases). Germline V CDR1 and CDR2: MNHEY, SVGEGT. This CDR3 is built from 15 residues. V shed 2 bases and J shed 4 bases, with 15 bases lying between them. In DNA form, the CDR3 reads TGTGCCAGCAGTTACGGGGGCCGGAGGAGGTACGAGCAGTACTTC. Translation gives CASSYGGRRRYEQYF.

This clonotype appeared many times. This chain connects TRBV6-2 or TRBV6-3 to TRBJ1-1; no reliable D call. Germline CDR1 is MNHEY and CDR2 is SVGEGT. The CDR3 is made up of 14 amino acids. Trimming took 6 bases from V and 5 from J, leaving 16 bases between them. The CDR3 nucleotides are TGTGCCAGCAGCCTCGGGTCGGGAAGGACTGAAGCTTTCTTT. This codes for CASSLGSGRTEAFF.

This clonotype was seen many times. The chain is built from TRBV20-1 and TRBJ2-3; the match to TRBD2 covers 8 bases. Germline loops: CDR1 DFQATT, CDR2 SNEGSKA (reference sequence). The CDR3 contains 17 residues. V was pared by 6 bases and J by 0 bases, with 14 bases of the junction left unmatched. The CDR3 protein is CSAPRLASGGSTDTQYF. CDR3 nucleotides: TGCAGTGCCCCCCGGTTGGCCAGCGGGGGTAGCACAGATACGCAGTATTTT.

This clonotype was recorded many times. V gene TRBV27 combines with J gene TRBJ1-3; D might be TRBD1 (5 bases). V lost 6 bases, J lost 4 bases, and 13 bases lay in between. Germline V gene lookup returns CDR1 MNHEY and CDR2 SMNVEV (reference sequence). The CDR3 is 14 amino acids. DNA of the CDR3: TGTGCCAGCAGGCTTGCCGGGACGGGAAACACCATATATTTT. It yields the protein CASRLAGTGNTIYF.

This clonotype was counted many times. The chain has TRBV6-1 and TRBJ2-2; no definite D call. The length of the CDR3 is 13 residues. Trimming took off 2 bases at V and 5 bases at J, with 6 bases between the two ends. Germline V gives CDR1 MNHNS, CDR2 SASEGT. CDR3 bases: TGTGCCAGCAGTGAATTCAGGACCGGGGAGCTGTTTTTT. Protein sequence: CASSEFRTGELFF.

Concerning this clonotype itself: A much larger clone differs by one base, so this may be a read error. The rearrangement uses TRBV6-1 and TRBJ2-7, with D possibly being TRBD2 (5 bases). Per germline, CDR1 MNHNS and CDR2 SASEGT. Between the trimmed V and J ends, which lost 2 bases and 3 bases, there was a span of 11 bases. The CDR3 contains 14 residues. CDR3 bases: TGTGCCAGCAGTGAACCGGGAAAGGGCTACGAGCAGTACTTC. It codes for CASSEPGKGYEQYF.

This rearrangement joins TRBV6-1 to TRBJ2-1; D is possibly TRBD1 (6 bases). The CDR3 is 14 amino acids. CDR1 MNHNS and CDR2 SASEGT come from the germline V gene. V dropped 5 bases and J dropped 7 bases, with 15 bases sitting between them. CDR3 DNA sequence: TGTGCCAGCAGTTCTAGCAGGGGCCCTAATGAGCAGTTCTTC. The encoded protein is CASSSSRGPNEQFF.

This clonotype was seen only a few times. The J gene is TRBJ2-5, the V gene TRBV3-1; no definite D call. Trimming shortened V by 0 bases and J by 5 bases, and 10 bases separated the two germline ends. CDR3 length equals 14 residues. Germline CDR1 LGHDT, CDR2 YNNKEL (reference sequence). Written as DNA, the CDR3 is TGTGCCAGCAGCCAAGATACCTCATCGGAGACCCAGTACTTC. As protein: CASSQDTSSETQYF.

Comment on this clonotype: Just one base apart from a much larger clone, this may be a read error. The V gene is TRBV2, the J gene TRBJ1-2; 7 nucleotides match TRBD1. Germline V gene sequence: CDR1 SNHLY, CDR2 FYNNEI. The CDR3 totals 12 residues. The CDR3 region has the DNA TGTGCCAGTTTCAGGGGGGACTATGGCCACACCTTC. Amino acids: CASFRGDYGHTF. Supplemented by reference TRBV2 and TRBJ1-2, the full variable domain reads EPEVTQTPSHQVTQMGQEVILRCVPISNHLYFYWYRQILGQKVEFLVSFYNNEISEKSEIFDDQFSVERPDGSNFTLKIRSTKLEDSAMYFCASFRGDYGHTFGSGTRLTVV.

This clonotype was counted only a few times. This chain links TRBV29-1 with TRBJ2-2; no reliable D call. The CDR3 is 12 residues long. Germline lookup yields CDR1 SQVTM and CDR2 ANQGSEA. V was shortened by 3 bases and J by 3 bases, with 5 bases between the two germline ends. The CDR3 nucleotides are TGCAGCGTTGATTTCGACACCGGGGAGCTGTTTTTT. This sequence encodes CSVDFDTGELFF.

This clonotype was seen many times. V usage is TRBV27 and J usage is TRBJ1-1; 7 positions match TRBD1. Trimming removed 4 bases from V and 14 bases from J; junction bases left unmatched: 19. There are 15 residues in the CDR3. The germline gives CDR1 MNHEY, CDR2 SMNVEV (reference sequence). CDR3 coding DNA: TGTGCCAGCAGTTCCGACTTCGGGGACAGCCAGCCAAAGTTCTTT. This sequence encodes CASSSDFGDSQPKFF.

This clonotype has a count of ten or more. The CDR3 is CSARRDRGGQPQHF. CDR3 DNA: TGCAGTGCTAGACGGGACAGGGGAGGTCAGCCCCAGCATTTT. V and J are TRBV20-1 and TRBJ1-5; 10 nucleotides align to TRBD1. Germline lookup yields CDR1 DFQATT and CDR2 SNEGSKA (reference sequence). This CDR3 contains 14 residues. The V segment lost 2 bases and the J segment 6 bases; nucleotides outside the gene matches: 4.

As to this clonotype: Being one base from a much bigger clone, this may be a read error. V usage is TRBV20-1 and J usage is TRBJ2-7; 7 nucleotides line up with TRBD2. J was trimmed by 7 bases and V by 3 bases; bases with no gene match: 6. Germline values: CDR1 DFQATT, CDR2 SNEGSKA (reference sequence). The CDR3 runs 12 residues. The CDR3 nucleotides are TGCAGTGCTAGGGGGGACTACAGGGAGCAGTACTTC. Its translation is CSARGDYREQYF.

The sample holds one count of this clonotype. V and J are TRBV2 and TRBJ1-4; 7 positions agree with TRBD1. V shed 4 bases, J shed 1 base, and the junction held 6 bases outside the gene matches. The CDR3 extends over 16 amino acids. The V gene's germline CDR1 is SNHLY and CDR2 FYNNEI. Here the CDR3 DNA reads TGTGCCAGCAGTGTACAGGGGAGCGGAACTAATGAAAAACTGTTTTTT. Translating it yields CASSVQGSGTNEKLFF.

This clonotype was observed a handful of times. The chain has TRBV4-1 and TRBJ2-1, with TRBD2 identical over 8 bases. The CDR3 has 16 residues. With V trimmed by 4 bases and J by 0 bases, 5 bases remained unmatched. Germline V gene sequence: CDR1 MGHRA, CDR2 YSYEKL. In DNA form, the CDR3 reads TGCGCCAGCAGCCCGACTAGCGCTAGCTCCTACAATGAGCAGTTCTTC. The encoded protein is CASSPTSASSYNEQFF.

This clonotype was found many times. The CDR3 spells CASTTQVPARTQYF. The CDR3 DNA reads TGTGCCAGCACCACCCAGGTGCCGGCCAGGACCCAGTACTTC. The gene calls are TRBV7-2 and TRBJ2-5; D gene ambiguous. The CDR3 covers 14 residues. The V gene lost 7 bases and the J gene lost 7 bases, with 19 bases spanning the gap. Germline V gene data show CDR1 as SGHTA and CDR2 as FQGNSA.

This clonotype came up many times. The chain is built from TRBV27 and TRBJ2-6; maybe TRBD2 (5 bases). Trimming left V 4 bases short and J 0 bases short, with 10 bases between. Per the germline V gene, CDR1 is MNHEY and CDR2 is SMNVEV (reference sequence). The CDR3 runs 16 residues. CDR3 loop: CASSSLGNSGANVLTF. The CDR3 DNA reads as TGTGCCAGCAGTTCACTCGGGAACTCTGGGGCCAACGTCCTGACTTTC. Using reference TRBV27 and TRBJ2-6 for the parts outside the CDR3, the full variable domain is EAQVTQNPRYLITVTGKKLTVTCSQNMNHEYMSWYRQDPGLGLRQIYYSMNVEVTDKGDVPEGYKVSRKEKRNFPLILESPSPNQTSLYFCASSSLGNSGANVLTFGAGSRLTVL.

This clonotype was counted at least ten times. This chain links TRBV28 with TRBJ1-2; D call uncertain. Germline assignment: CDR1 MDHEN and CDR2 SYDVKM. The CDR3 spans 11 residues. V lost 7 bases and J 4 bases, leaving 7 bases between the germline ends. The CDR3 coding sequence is TGTGCCAGCACCACATCCTATGGCTACACCTTC. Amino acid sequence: CASTTSYGYTF.

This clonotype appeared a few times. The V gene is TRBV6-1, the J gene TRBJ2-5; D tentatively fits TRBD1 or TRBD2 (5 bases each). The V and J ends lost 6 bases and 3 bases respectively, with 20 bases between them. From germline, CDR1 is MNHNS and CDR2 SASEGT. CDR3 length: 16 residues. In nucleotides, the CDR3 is TGTGCCAGCAGCCCGTCCGGGCTAGGGGACGAAGAGACCCAGTACTTC. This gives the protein CASSPSGLGDEETQYF.

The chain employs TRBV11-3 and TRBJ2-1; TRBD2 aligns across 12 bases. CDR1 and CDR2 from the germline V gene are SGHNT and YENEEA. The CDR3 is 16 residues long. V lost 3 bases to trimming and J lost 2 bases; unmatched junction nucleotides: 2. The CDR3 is CASSLTSGGAYNEQFF. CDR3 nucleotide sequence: TGTGCCAGCAGCTTGACTAGCGGGGGAGCCTACAATGAGCAGTTCTTC.

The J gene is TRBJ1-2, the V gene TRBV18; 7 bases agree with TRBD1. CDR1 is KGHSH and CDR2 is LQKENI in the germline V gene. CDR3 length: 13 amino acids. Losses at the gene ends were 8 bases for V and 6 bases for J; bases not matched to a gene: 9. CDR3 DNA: TGTGCCAGCCCAGAACAGGGGCGTGATGGCTACACCTTC. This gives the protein CASPEQGRDGYTF.

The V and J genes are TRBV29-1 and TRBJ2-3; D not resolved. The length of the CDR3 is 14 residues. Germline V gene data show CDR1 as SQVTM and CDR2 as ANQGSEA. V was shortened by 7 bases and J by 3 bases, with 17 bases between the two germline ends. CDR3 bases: TGCAGCGCCTCGCTGGGCGAATGGACAGATACGCAGTATTTT. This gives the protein CSASLGEWTDTQYF.

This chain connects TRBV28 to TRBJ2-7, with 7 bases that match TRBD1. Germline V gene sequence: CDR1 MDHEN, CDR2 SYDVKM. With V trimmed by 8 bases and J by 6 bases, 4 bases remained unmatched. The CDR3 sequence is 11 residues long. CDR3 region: CASRDSLEQYF. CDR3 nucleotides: TGTGCCAGCCGGGACAGCCTCGAGCAGTACTTC.

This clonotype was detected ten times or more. The DNA of the CDR3 is TGTGCCAGCAGCTTTGGTCAAGAGACCCAGTACTTC. Translation: CASSFGQETQYF. V and J are TRBV7-9 and TRBJ2-5, with no clear D. The CDR3 totals 12 residues. Germline V gene sequence: CDR1 SEHNR, CDR2 FQNEAQ (reference sequence). Trimming took off 3 bases at V and 2 bases at J, with 4 bases between the two ends.